These T cell receptor beta chains were read from a single sample in a study of cytomegalovirus exposure and HLA in healthy donors. Sequencing was performed with immunoSEQ multiplex PCR; in TCRdb, only in-frame clones are kept and a portion is missing. The table lists roughly 90,000 clones, about three quarters of them singletons. The material sequenced was PBMCs. The receptors stem from a woman aged 35 to 49 in good health and CMV-seropositive. The CDR3 runs from the conserved cysteine through the conserved F or W. A D gene is named only where the DNA matches it firmly. The size of a clone is reported for some rows only, either as once, few or many, or as a class for expanded clones.

v_call	d_call	j_call	clone_size	cdr3_aa	cdr3_nt
TRBV15	TRBD1	TRBJ1-1	once	CATSRKTGVGGTEAFF	TGTGCCACCAGCAGAAAAACAGGGGTCGGAGGCACTGAAGCTTTCTTT
TRBV11-3	TRBD2	TRBJ2-7	.	CASSLGASREVPSYEQYF	TGTGCCAGCAGCTTAGGGGCTAGCCGGGAGGTCCCCTCCTACGAGCAGTACTTC
TRBV7-3	TRBD2	TRBJ2-1	many	CASSPQTSGNNEQFF	TGTGCCAGCAGCCCCCAGACTAGCGGCAACAATGAGCAGTTCTTC
TRBV7-3	TRBD2	TRBJ2-1	.	CASSLRAGIYNEQFF	TGTGCCAGCAGCTTAAGAGCGGGGATATACAATGAGCAGTTCTTC
TRBV7-3	.	TRBJ1-1	.	CASSQNQDTEAFF	TGTGCCAGCAGCCAGAACCAGGACACTGAAGCTTTCTTT
TRBV4-3	.	TRBJ2-7	.	CASSHGWEQYF	TGCGCCAGCAGCCACGGTTGGGAGCAGTACTTC
TRBV11-3	TRBD1	TRBJ1-3	few	CASSPGQGPGNTIYF	TGTGCCAGCAGCCCGGGACAGGGGCCTGGAAACACCATATATTTT
TRBV19	TRBD1	TRBJ2-2	.	CASSRRGTGANTGELFF	TGTGCCAGTAGTAGAAGAGGGACAGGGGCCAACACCGGGGAGCTGTTTTTT
TRBV7-2	TRBD1	TRBJ1-1	.	CASSSSPVDRGQNTEAFF	TGTGCCAGCAGCTCCTCCCCGGTGGACAGGGGGCAGAACACTGAAGCTTTCTTT
TRBV27	.	TRBJ2-5	.	CASKKMVGQQETQYF	TGTGCCAGCAAAAAAATGGTCGGACAGCAAGAGACCCAGTACTTC
TRBV9	TRBD2	TRBJ2-1	.	CASSVAQAGGEQFF	TGTGCCAGCAGCGTAGCTCAAGCGGGAGGTGAGCAGTTCTTC
TRBV6-4	TRBD1	TRBJ2-1	.	CASSDLPGQANEQFF	TGTGCCAGCAGTGACCTACCCGGACAGGCCAATGAGCAGTTCTTC
TRBV5-1	TRBD2	TRBJ2-1	.	CASSLIAGGYNEQFF	TGCGCCAGCAGCTTAATAGCGGGAGGGTACAATGAGCAGTTCTTC
TRBV9	.	TRBJ2-7	.	CASSVYPSDSLSSYEQYF	TGTGCCAGCAGCGTATACCCTTCGGACAGTCTTAGCTCCTACGAGCAGTACTTC
TRBV7-9	.	TRBJ2-7	.	CSSSLDGGTSGHSYEQYF	TGTTCCAGCAGCTTAGATGGGGGGACCAGCGGGCACTCCTACGAGCAGTACTTC
TRBV7-8	TRBD2	TRBJ2-7	.	CASSLGGSGRSDTYEQYF	TGTGCCAGCAGCTTAGGGGGCAGCGGGAGGTCTGATACCTACGAGCAGTACTTC
TRBV7-2	.	TRBJ2-5	few	CASSLFGETQYF	TGTGCCAGCAGCTTATTCGGGGAGACCCAGTACTTC
TRBV7-2	.	TRBJ2-1	.	CASSLTVGEEDEQFF	TGTGCCAGCAGCTTAACGGTGGGAGAGGAAGATGAGCAGTTCTTC
TRBV15	TRBD1	TRBJ1-2	.	CATSRAGQGDGYTF	TGTGCCACCAGCAGAGCCGGACAGGGGGATGGCTACACCTTC
TRBV6-5	TRBD1	TRBJ2-1	few	CASSLEGGGNEQFF	TGTGCCAGCAGTTTGGAAGGGGGCGGAAATGAGCAGTTCTTC
TRBV9	.	TRBJ2-1	.	CASSVVGGGLEGRNEQFF	TGTGCCAGCAGCGTAGTCGGGGGCGGACTAGAAGGACGTAATGAGCAGTTCTTC
TRBV4-3	TRBD2	TRBJ2-1	.	CASSQSQASGRADEQFF	TGCGCCAGCAGCCAATCCCAGGCTAGCGGGAGGGCCGATGAGCAGTTCTTC
TRBV5-6	TRBD2	TRBJ2-1	.	CASSLGLAGGGPYNEQFF	TGTGCCAGCAGCTTAGGTCTAGCGGGAGGAGGCCCCTACAATGAGCAGTTCTTC
TRBV28	TRBD2	TRBJ2-7	.	CASSSITSAEQYF	TGTGCCAGCAGTTCGATAACTAGCGCCGAGCAGTACTTC
TRBV7-2	TRBD2	TRBJ2-3	.	CASSLGPLAVDTQYF	TGTGCCAGCAGCTTAGGTCCGCTAGCGGTGGATACGCAGTATTTT
TRBV15	TRBD1	TRBJ2-1	.	CATWTGASYNEQFF	TGTGCCACCTGGACAGGGGCCTCCTACAATGAGCAGTTCTTC
TRBV29-1	TRBD1	TRBJ2-4	many	CRWGDRVSGKNIQYF	TGCAGGTGGGGGGACAGGGTATCGGGCAAAAACATTCAGTACTTC
TRBV20-1	.	TRBJ1-1	.	CSARRNTEAFF	TGCAGTGCTAGGAGGAACACTGAAGCTTTCTTT
TRBV5-5	.	TRBJ2-7	.	CASSSGTFSYEQYF	TGTGCCAGCAGCTCCGGGACTTTCTCCTACGAGCAGTACTTC
TRBV7-6	TRBD1	TRBJ2-5	few	CASSKGQGQETQYF	TGTGCCAGCAGCAAAGGACAGGGCCAAGAGACCCAGTACTTC
TRBV4-3	.	TRBJ1-3	few	CASSQEVDRISGNTIYF	TGCGCCAGCAGCCAAGAGGTTGACAGGATCTCTGGAAACACCATATATTTT
TRBV28	TRBD2	TRBJ2-7	.	CASSHLAGGYEQYF	TGTGCCAGCAGTCACTTAGCGGGAGGCTACGAGCAGTACTTC
TRBV11-3	TRBD1	TRBJ2-5	.	CASSLWGGGTGLETQYF	TGTGCCAGCAGCTTATGGGGGGGTGGGACAGGGTTGGAGACCCAGTACTTC
TRBV6-1	.	TRBJ1-1	.	CASSVPGFTEAFF	TGTGCCAGCAGTGTTCCAGGGTTCACTGAAGCTTTCTTT
TRBV29-1	.	TRBJ2-7	.	CSGVSDTYEQYF	TGCAGCGGTGTTTCGGACACCTACGAGCAGTACTTC
TRBV6-5	.	TRBJ1-3	few	CASSPRTPGNTIYF	TGTGCCAGCAGCCCGAGGACACCTGGAAACACCATATATTTT
TRBV6-5	.	TRBJ2-7	.	CASSRGTTYEQYF	TGTGCCAGCAGTCGGGGTACGACCTACGAGCAGTACTTC
TRBV4-2	.	TRBJ1-5	.	CASSQDRGQSQHF	TGTGCCAGCAGCCAAGATAGAGGACAGAGCCAGCATTTT
TRBV6-5	.	TRBJ1-4	few	CASSPAGQGWEKLFF	TGTGCCAGCAGCCCAGCCGGGCAGGGATGGGAAAAACTGTTTTTT
TRBV7-2	.	TRBJ2-4	.	CASSPSPNQAIQYF	TGTGCCAGCAGCCCAAGCCCAAATCAAGCCATTCAGTACTTC